A single sample is the source of the 10 T cell receptor beta chains below, sequenced in a study of blood T cells in healthy people across ages. Together with a sample-barcoded 5' primer, a J-beta primer mix was included in a second PCR lasting about 6 to 11 cycles. TCRdb reanalysed the 5' RACE reads using MiXCR and keeps one entry per CDR3 protein. The top ten clones hold 20% to 25% of a sample with around 900,000 distinct CDR3 sequences, roughly 50% of them seen once. The specimen sequenced was blood. The receptors come from a woman aged 55-70 years in good health.

The J gene is TRBJ2-7, the V gene TRBV20-1, with TRBD2 matching 7 bases. The trim removed 3 bases at V and 6 bases at J, leaving 11 bases unmatched. There are 14 residues in the CDR3. Germline CDR1 reads DFQATT; CDR2 reads SNEGSKA (reference sequence). As DNA, the CDR3 is TGCAGTGCTAGCATAGGACTAGTTTCTGTCGAGCAGTACTTC. This gives the protein CSASIGLVSVEQYF.

This chain links TRBV20-1 with TRBJ2-2; unclear D gene. The ends were cut back, 5 bases at V and 7 bases at J, with 11 bases in the middle. The germline CDR1 and CDR2 sequences are DFQATT and SNEGSKA (reference sequence). The CDR3 loop spans 12 amino acids. The CDR3 loop is CSARQEVGELFF. The CDR3 bases are TGCAGTGCTCGACAAGAGGTCGGGGAGCTGTTTTTT.

The chain joins TRBV20-1 to TRBJ2-1; 7 nucleotides agree with TRBD2. The germline gives CDR1 DFQATT, CDR2 SNEGSKA (reference sequence). J was trimmed by 4 bases and V by 3 bases; bases with no gene match: 6. This CDR3 contains 14 residues. The CDR3 here is CSASTASGYNEQFF. Here the CDR3 DNA reads TGCAGTGCTAGTACGGCTAGCGGTTACAATGAGCAGTTCTTC.

The V and J genes are TRBV7-2 and TRBJ2-5, with 10 bases that match TRBD1. The trim removed 5 bases at V and 11 bases at J, leaving 23 bases unmatched. The V gene's germline CDR1 is SGHTA and CDR2 FQGNSA. This CDR3 has 18 amino acids. As DNA, the CDR3 is TGTGCCAGCAGCCCGCGGACAGGGGGTGGTTGGGTATACAATGAGCAGTACTTC. The encoded protein is CASSPRTGGGWVYNEQYF.

The chain combines TRBV3-1 with TRBJ2-7; 9 positions match TRBD2. The trim removed 4 bases at V and 0 bases at J, leaving 4 bases unmatched. The CDR3 sequence is 15 residues long. Germline values: CDR1 LGHDT, CDR2 YNNKEL (reference sequence). The CDR3 coding sequence is TGTGCCAGCAGCCCTCTAGCGGGAAGCTCCTACGAGCAGTACTTC. Amino acids: CASSPLAGSSYEQYF.

The genes are TRBV27 and TRBJ2-1; the D gene is possibly TRBD2 (5 bases). In germline, CDR1 is MNHEY, CDR2 SMNVEV (reference sequence). Trimming left V 6 bases short and J 6 bases short, with 9 bases between. The CDR3 spans 12 residues. CDR3 sequence reads: CASSRLTNEQFF. CDR3 in DNA: TGTGCCAGCAGCCGACTAACCAATGAGCAGTTCTTC.

This rearrangement joins TRBV5-1 to TRBJ2-2; 13 bases align to TRBD2. The junction had 2 bases not matched to a gene; V was cut back by 4 bases and J by 5 bases. This CDR3 has 15 residues. Germline assignment: CDR1 SGHRS and CDR2 YFSETQ. The CDR3 is CASSRTSGRTGELFF. CDR3 DNA sequence: TGCGCCAGCAGCCGGACTAGCGGGAGAACCGGGGAGCTGTTTTTT.

This clonotype was found once. The genes are TRBV18 and TRBJ2-7, with TRBD2 identical over 11 bases. Trimming took 5 bases from V and 6 from J; bases not matched to a gene: 12. The CDR3 runs to 16 residues. In germline, CDR1 is KGHSH, CDR2 LQKENI. CDR3 DNA: TGTGCCAGCTCATCGCTAGCGGGAGGACTCAAGGGCGAGCAGTACTTC. Protein product: CASSSLAGGLKGEQYF.

With regard to this clonotype: This CDR3 is missing its conserved last phenylalanine or tryptophan, likely due to a read error. The chain employs TRBV6-2 or TRBV6-3 and TRBJ2-5; a possible D gene is TRBD1 (6 bases). Near its end, the DNA agrees better with TRBJ2-7, so the J call may be wrong. Germline CDR1 is MNHEY and CDR2 is SVGEGT. The CDR3 contains 19 residues. The CDR3 sequence is CASSYPIPGAQVFSYEQYC. The CDR3, as DNA: TGTGCCAGCAGTTACCCGATACCAGGGGCGCAGGTCTTTTCCTACGAGCAGTACTGC.

This clonotype occurred a few times. This chain uses TRBV7-2 with TRBJ2-5; 8 bases are a match to TRBD1. This CDR3 has 14 amino acids. Germline assignment: CDR1 SGHTA and CDR2 FQGNSA. Trimming removed 6 bases from V and 1 base from J; junction bases left unmatched: 4. The CDR3 reads CASRDRASQETQYF. The CDR3 DNA reads as TGTGCCAGCAGGGACAGGGCTTCCCAAGAGACCCAGTACTTC.